The 9 T cell receptor beta chains presented below share a single source sample, sequenced in a study of cytomegalovirus exposure and HLA in healthy donors. The PCR contained 60 Vbeta and 13 Jbeta primers. Measured with immunoSEQ multiplex PCR; TCRdb has only the in-frame clones, and not every one. The sample comprises about 130,000 clones, 80% to 90% of which are singletons, and about 11% rests with the top ten. Sequences were obtained from PBMCs. The origin of the receptors is a male donor in good health and CMV-seropositive.

The chain has TRBV7-9 and TRBJ1-4, with D hard to call. Germline CDR1 reads SEHNR; CDR2 reads FQNEAQ (reference sequence). This CDR3 is 14 amino acids long. Trimming shortened V by 1 base and J by 3 bases, and 6 bases separated the two germline ends. The CDR3 region is CASSLGGANEKLFF. CDR3 nucleotide sequence: TGTGCCAGCAGCTTAGGCGGAGCTAATGAAAAACTGTTTTTT.

The chain combines TRBV7-2 with TRBJ2-1, with D possibly being TRBD2 (7 bases). V lost 6 bases, J lost 6 bases, and 18 bases lay in between. Germline-derived CDR1 and CDR2 are SGHTA and FQGNSA. The CDR3 length is 15 residues. The CDR3 region is CASSSGGLAVNEQFF. Here the CDR3 DNA reads TGTGCCAGCAGTTCCGGGGGGCTAGCGGTCAATGAGCAGTTCTTC.

The J gene is TRBJ1-2, the V gene TRBV5-1; D not certain. Germline CDR1 reads SGHRS; CDR2 reads YFSETQ. V shed 1 base and J shed 3 bases, with 10 bases lying between them. This CDR3 has 14 amino acids. CDR3 nucleotides: TGCGCCAGCAGCTTGTCGAGACATGACTATGGCTACACCTTC. Translating gives CASSLSRHDYGYTF.

This clone was counted between two and nine times. J is TRBJ1-5 and V is TRBV10-3; a possible D gene is TRBD1 (5 bases). In germline, CDR1 is ENHRY, CDR2 SYGVKD. V was cut by 7 bases and J by 5 bases, with 12 bases left in between. CDR3 length: 13 amino acids. CDR3 sequence: CAINEQGDQPQHF. In DNA, the CDR3 is TGTGCCATCAATGAACAAGGGGATCAGCCCCAGCATTTT.

In regard to this clone: The junction and the germline gene differ at one end; a read error may be behind it. This sequence joins TRBV18 and TRBJ2-5; no reliable D call. From germline, CDR1 is KGHSH and CDR2 LQKENI. The CDR3 covers 11 residues. The CDR3 region is CASSSQEAQYF. The CDR3 DNA sequence: TGTGCCAGCTCAAGCCAAGAGGCCCAGTACTTC.

The V and J genes are TRBV6-6 and TRBJ2-1; tentative D call: TRBD2 (6 bases). Germline values: CDR1 MNHNY, CDR2 SVGAGI (reference sequence). Trimming shortened V by 8 bases and J by 1 base, and 9 bases separated the two germline ends. There are 13 residues in the CDR3. CDR3 coding DNA: TGTGCCAGCGGGGAGGCTTCCTACAATGAGCAGTTCTTC. Its protein is CASGEASYNEQFF.

This clone was seen a single time. This chain uses TRBV18 with TRBJ2-1, with 9 bases fitting TRBD2. V was clipped by 1 base and J by 0 bases; unmatched bases: 1. CDR3 length: 16 residues. Germline lookup yields CDR1 KGHSH and CDR2 LQKENI. The CDR3: CASSPQAGGSYNEQFF. Written as DNA, the CDR3 is TGTGCCAGCTCACCACAAGCGGGAGGCTCCTACAATGAGCAGTTCTTC.

The chain links TRBV6-1 to TRBJ2-5; 12 bases align to TRBD2. The CDR3 loop spans 13 amino acids. In germline, CDR1 is MNHNS, CDR2 SASEGT. V shed 7 bases and J 5 bases; nucleotides not matched to a gene: 2. The chain's CDR3 is CASTTSGRETQYF. Here the CDR3 DNA reads TGTGCCAGCACTACTAGCGGGAGGGAGACCCAGTACTTC.

The chain couples TRBV1 to TRBJ2-3; the D segment call TRBD2 is taken from the table without a DNA check. TRBV1 is an annotated pseudogene. This CDR3 is built from 16 residues. In DNA, the CDR3 is TGCACCAGCAGCCTACTAACGGGAGCGGCTACAGATACGCAGTATTTT. Amino acids: CTSSLLTGAATDTQYF.